A selection of T cell receptor beta chains follows, all from one sample in a study of blood T cell repertoires in COVID-19. Measured with immunoSEQ multiplex PCR; TCRdb has only the in-frame clones, and not every one. The sample shows tens of thousands of clones, more than 75% of them seen only once. The sequenced sample was peripheral blood. The receptors originated from a human donor in a cohort sampled during active COVID-19. Both conserved end residues are part of each CDR3. A D gene is named only where the DNA matches it firmly. Expanded clones get a size class; other rows say once, few or many, or leave the size out.

TRBJ1-4,TRBV4-1,NA,NA,TGCGCCAGCAGCCAAGAGGCGGTTGCCTCTAGGGAAAAACTGTTTTTT,CASSQEAVASREKLFF
TRBJ1-2,TRBV4-1,NA,NA,TGCGCCAGCAGCGAGACATCTGTCTATGGCTACACCTTC,CASSETSVYGYTF
TRBJ1-2,TRBV19,TRBD1,NA,TGTGCCAGTACCCTGTATTTAGGGGGCCGTGGCTACACCTTC,CASTLYLGGRGYTF
TRBJ2-7,TRBV14,TRBD2,NA,TGTGCCAGCAGCCAAGTGGGGGGGGAGCAGTACTTC,CASSQVGGEQYF
TRBJ2-1,TRBV3-1/TRBV3-2,NA,once,TGTGCCAGCAGCTCCCGGGGGGCCCATGAGCAGTTCTTC,CASSSRGAHEQFF
TRBJ1-1,TRBV5-5,TRBD1,NA,TGTGCCAGCAGCCTGACAGGGGATAGTGAAGCTTTCTTT,CASSLTGDSEAFF
TRBJ2-7,TRBV27,NA,NA,TGTGCCAGCAGTTTGGGAGACACGACCTACGAGCAGTACTTC,CASSLGDTTYEQYF
TRBJ1-4,TRBV7-2,NA,many,TGTGCCAGCAGCTTAAGGAGGACCTATAATGAAAAACTGTTTTTT,CASSLRRTYNEKLFF
TRBJ1-2,TRBV6-5,TRBD1,NA,TGTGCCAGCAGACTATACAGGGGATATAACTATGGCTACACCTTC,CASRLYRGYNYGYTF
TRBJ1-3,TRBV2,NA,NA,TGTGCCAGCAGTGAACTTTCCCCCCGCTCTGGAAACACCATATATTTT,CASSELSPRSGNTIYF
TRBJ2-7,TRBV15,NA,NA,TGTGCCACCAGCAGAACATCTGGACATATCAACTACGAGCAGTACTTC,CATSRTSGHINYEQYF
TRBJ2-7,TRBV30,NA,NA,TGTGCCTGGAGGTCGGAGGCCCCCTACGAGCAGTACTTC,CAWRSEAPYEQYF
TRBJ2-7,TRBV5-4,NA,NA,TGTGCCAGCAGCTTGGGGGCATCAGGGGAAATCTTCTACGAGCAGTACTTC,CASSLGASGEIFYEQYF
TRBJ2-3,TRBV6-5,NA,NA,TGTGCCAGCAGCCCCGGAGGAGATGGCACAGATACGCAGTATTTT,CASSPGGDGTDTQYF
TRBJ1-6,TRBV3-1/TRBV3-2,NA,NA,TGTGCCAGCAGCCATTCCGGGAGACCGAACCTATACAATTCACCCCTCCACTTT,CASSHSGRPNLYNSPLHF
TRBJ2-7,TRBV6-6,NA,NA,TGTGCCAGCAGTTACGAGGAAGAGTACGAGCAGTACTTC,CASSYEEEYEQYF
TRBJ2-7,TRBV4-2,NA,NA,TGTGCCAGCAGCCATGCACCTGGGAGACTAACCCACGAGCAGTACTTC,CASSHAPGRLTHEQYF
TRBJ2-7,TRBV7-9,NA,few,TGTGCCAGCAGCTCGGGGGAATACGAGCAGTACTTC,CASSSGEYEQYF
TRBJ2-2,TRBV10-3,NA,NA,TGTGCCATCAGTGAGGACAGCGTCGGATCCCACTTCAACACCGGGGAGCTGTTTTTT,CAISEDSVGSHFNTGELFF
TRBJ2-7,TRBV6-5,TRBD2,NA,TGTGCCAGTAGGACTAGCGGGTCCTACGAGCAGTACTTC,CASRTSGSYEQYF
TRBJ1-2,TRBV18,NA,NA,TGTGCCAGCTCACCTGACAGGCGTGGCGGCTACACCTTC,CASSPDRRGGYTF
TRBJ1-2,TRBV6-5,TRBD1,NA,TGTGCCAGCAGCCGGGACAGGAACTATGGCTACACCTTC,CASSRDRNYGYTF
TRBJ2-1,TRBV5-6,NA,NA,TGTGCCAGCAGCTTGAGGGGGGGGGCGAGGAATGAGCAGTTCTTC,CASSLRGGARNEQFF
TRBJ1-1,TRBV12-5,NA,NA,TGTGCTAGTGGTTTGAACAGGCAGAAAGCTTTCTTT,CASGLNRQKAFF
TRBJ1-2,TRBV7-2,TRBD1,NA,TGTGCCAGCAGCTCGGGACAGGGGTATAGGGATGGCTACACCTTC,CASSSGQGYRDGYTF
TRBJ2-7,TRBV4-1,NA,NA,TGCGCCAGCAGCCAAGTAATGGGGAGCTCCTACGAGCAGTACTTC,CASSQVMGSSYEQYF
TRBJ1-1,TRBV19,TRBD1,NA,TGTGCCAGTGGACAGGTGACTGAAGCTTTCTTT,CASGQVTEAFF
TRBJ2-7,TRBV20-1,NA,NA,TGCAGTGCTAGGTCGGCCTACGAGCAGTACTTC,CSARSAYEQYF
TRBJ1-6,TRBV19,NA,NA,TGTGCCAGTAGTATAACAGCCAATTCACCCCTCCACTTT,CASSITANSPLHF
TRBJ1-1,TRBV14,TRBD1,NA,TGTGCCAGCAGCCAGACAGGGTTGACTGAAGCTTTCTTT,CASSQTGLTEAFF
TRBJ2-3,TRBV12-3/TRBV12-4,NA,NA,TGTGCCAGCAGTACCTCGGACAGTGTGACGCAGTATTTT,CASSTSDSVTQYF
TRBJ2-6,TRBV6-6,NA,NA,TGTGCCAGCAGTCGGACTAAACGACAGGGCCTTCCTGGGGCCAACGTCCTGACTTTC,CASSRTKRQGLPGANVLTF
TRBJ1-1,TRBV6-2/TRBV6-3,NA,NA,TGTGCCAGCAGTCCGCTACAGGGAGTCACTGAAGCTTTCTTT,CASSPLQGVTEAFF
TRBJ1-1,TRBV9,TRBD1,NA,TGTGCCAGCAGCGTAAGGTCCCAGGGGGCTGTAGCTTTCTTT,CASSVRSQGAVAFF
TRBJ2-5,TRBV5-6,NA,NA,TGTGCCAGCAGCCATGCAGGGGCGCGGGAGACCCAGTACTTC,CASSHAGARETQYF
TRBJ2-1,TRBV6-5,TRBD2,NA,TGTGCCAGCAGTCCTAGCGGGGGGGCCCATATTGAGCAGTTCTTC,CASSPSGGAHIEQFF
TRBJ1-2,TRBV9,NA,NA,TGTGCCAGCAGCGTAGGGGAGAGCCATGGCTACACCTTC,CASSVGESHGYTF
TRBJ1-5,TRBV19,NA,NA,TGTGCCAGTAGTTTCTCGGGGTATAGCAATCAGCCCCAGCATTTT,CASSFSGYSNQPQHF
TRBJ1-2,TRBV7-8,TRBD1,NA,TGTGCCAGCAGCCAGACGACAGGGTACGGCTATGGCTACACCTTC,CASSQTTGYGYGYTF
TRBJ2-7,TRBV20-1,NA,NA,TGCAGTGCCAGTTCCCCCGTCTACGAGCAGTACTTC,CSASSPVYEQYF
TRBJ1-2,TRBV19,NA,NA,TGTGCCAGTAGTATTTATCGGGTCGGGGTGGAGGGCTATGGCTACACCTTC,CASSIYRVGVEGYGYTF
TRBJ1-5,TRBV3-1/TRBV3-2,NA,NA,TGTGCCAGCAGCCTGAGCAATAGCAATCAGCCCCAGCATTTT,CASSLSNSNQPQHF
TRBJ1-5,TRBV7-2,NA,NA,TGTGCCAGCAGCCCCCAGGGGATGGTGGACAATCAGCCCCAGCATTTT,CASSPQGMVDNQPQHF
TRBJ1-2,TRBV5-8,NA,NA,TGTGCCAGCAGCCCGGGAGGACGTGGCTACACCTTC,CASSPGGRGYTF
TRBJ2-3,TRBV2,NA,once,TGTGCCAGCAGTCTTTCCTCTAGCGACGGTACGCAGTATTTT,CASSLSSSDGTQYF
TRBJ2-5,TRBV5-6,NA,NA,TGTGCCAGCAGCAGACAGAATCAAGAGACCCAGTACTTC,CASSRQNQETQYF
TRBJ1-2,TRBV3-1/TRBV3-2,NA,NA,TGTGCCAGCAGCCGCCCGTCAGGAGGCTACACCTTC,CASSRPSGGYTF
TRBJ1-2,TRBV29-1,TRBD1,NA,TGCAGCGTTGAAAAGGACAGGGTTAACTATGGCTACACCTTC,CSVEKDRVNYGYTF
TRBJ1-1,TRBV2,NA,NA,TGTGCCAGCACATCGCAGGTTCAGGCTTTCTTT,CASTSQVQAFF